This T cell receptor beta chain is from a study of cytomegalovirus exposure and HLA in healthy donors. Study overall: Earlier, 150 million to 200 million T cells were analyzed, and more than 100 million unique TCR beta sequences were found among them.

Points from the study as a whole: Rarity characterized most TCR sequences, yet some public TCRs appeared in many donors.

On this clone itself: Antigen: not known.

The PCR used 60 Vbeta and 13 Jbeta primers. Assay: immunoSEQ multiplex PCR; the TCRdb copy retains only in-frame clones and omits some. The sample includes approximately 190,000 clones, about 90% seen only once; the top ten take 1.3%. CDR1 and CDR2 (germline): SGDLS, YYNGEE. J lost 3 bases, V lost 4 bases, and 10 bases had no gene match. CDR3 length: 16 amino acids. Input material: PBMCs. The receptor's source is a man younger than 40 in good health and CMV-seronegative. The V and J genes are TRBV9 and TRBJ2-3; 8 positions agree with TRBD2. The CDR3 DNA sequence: TGTGCCAGCAGCCCCCTAAGCGGGAGTGGAACAGATACGCAGTATTTT. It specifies CASSPLSGSGTDTQYF.